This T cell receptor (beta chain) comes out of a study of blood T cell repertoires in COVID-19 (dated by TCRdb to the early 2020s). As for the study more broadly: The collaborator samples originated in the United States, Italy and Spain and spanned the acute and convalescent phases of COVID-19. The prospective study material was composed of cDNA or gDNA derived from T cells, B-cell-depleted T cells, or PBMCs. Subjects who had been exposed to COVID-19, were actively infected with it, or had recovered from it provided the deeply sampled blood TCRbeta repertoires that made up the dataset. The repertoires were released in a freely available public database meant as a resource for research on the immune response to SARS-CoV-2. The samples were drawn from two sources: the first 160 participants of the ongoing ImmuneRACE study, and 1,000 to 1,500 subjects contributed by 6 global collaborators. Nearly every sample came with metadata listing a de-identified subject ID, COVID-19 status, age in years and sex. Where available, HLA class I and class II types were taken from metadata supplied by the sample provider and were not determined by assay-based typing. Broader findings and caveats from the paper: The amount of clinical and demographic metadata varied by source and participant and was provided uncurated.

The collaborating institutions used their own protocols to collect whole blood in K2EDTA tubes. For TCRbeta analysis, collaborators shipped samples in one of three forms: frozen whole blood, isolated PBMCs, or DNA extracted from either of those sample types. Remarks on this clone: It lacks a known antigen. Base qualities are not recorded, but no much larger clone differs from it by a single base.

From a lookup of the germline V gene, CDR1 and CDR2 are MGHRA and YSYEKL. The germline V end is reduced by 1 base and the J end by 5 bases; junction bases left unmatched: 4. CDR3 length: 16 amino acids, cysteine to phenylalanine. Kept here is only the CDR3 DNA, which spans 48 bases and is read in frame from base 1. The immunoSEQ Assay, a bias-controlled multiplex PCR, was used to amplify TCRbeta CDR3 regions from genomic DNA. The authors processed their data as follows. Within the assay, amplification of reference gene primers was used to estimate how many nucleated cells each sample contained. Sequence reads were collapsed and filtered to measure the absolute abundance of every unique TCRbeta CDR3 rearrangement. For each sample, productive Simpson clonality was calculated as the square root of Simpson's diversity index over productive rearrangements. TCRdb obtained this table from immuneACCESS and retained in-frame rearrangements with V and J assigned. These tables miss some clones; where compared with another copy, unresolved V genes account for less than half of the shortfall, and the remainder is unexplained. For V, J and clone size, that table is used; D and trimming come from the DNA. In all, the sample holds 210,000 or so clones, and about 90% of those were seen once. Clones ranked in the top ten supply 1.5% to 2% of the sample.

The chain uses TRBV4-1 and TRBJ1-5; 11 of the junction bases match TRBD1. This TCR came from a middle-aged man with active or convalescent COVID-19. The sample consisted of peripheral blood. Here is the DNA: TGCGCCAGCAGCCAAGGGTGGGACAGGGGGGATCAGCCCCAGCATTTT. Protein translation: CASSQGWDRGDQPQHF.